The 25 T cell receptor beta chains reported below all come from one sample, sequenced in a study of cytomegalovirus exposure and HLA in healthy donors. This PCR relied on a set of 60 Vbeta primers and 13 Jbeta primers. Sequencing was performed with immunoSEQ multiplex PCR; in TCRdb, only in-frame clones are kept and a portion is missing. The sample has 55,000 to 65,000 clones, 70% to 85% seen once; the top ten hold roughly 3%. Specimen: PBMCs. These receptors all come from a woman aged 25 to 45 in good health and CMV-seronegative.

The rearrangement joins TRBV7-8 to TRBJ1-2, with D perhaps TRBD1 (6 bases). Trimming cost V 5 bases and J 8 bases, with 18 bases left between them. The CDR3 runs to 14 residues. From germline, CDR1 is SGHVS and CDR2 FQNEAQ. Written as DNA, the CDR3 is TGTGCCAGCAGCACTATTGTGACAGGCCACGGCTACACCTTC. Amino acid sequence: CASSTIVTGHGYTF.

The rearrangement joins TRBV7-9 to TRBJ2-7; D is unclear. The CDR3 consists of 13 residues. V was cut by 1 base and J by 9 bases, with 13 bases left in between. Germline-derived CDR1 and CDR2 are SEHNR and FQNEAQ (reference sequence). The CDR3 bases are TGTGCCAGCAGCTTAGATCCACCCGCCAGGCAGTACGTC. Translated, it gives CASSLDPPARQYV.

The genes are TRBV11-3 and TRBJ2-3; no definite D call. V lost 1 base to trimming and J lost 1 base, with 6 bases between them. This CDR3 region has 14 residues. Germline CDR1 and CDR2: SGHNT and YENEEA. The chain's CDR3 is CASSLALGTDTQYF. CDR3 nucleotides: TGTGCCAGCAGCTTAGCCCTAGGCACAGATACGCAGTATTTT.

This clone turned up a few times. Relative to the germline gene, one junction end is altered; a read error may explain this. The sample contains more than one DNA sequence encoding this CDR3. The V and J genes are TRBV18 and TRBJ1-1, with D tentatively TRBD1 (6 bases). Germline V gene lookup returns CDR1 KGHSH and CDR2 LQKENI. This CDR3 has 16 amino acids. The CDR3 sequence: CASSPRGQGMNTEAFF. As DNA, the CDR3 is TGTGCCAGCTCACCACGGGGACAAGGGATGAATACTGAAGCTTTCTTT.

The chain couples TRBV30 to TRBJ2-3; D is possibly TRBD1 (6 bases). V dropped 3 bases and J dropped 0 bases, with 16 bases sitting between them. The germline CDR1 and CDR2 sequences are GTSNPN and SVGIG (reference sequence). There are 16 residues in the CDR3. The CDR3, as DNA: TGTGCCTGGAGCCAGGGGAGCGGTTGGAGCACAGATACGCAGTATTTT. Amino acid sequence: CAWSQGSGWSTDTQYF.

This clone was seen just once. CDR3 nucleotides: TGCGCCAGCAGCCAACAGGGGCCCCCGGGCACTGAAGCTTTCTTT. Amino acids: CASSQQGPPGTEAFF. This chain links TRBV4-1 with TRBJ1-1; TRBD1 is a possible D gene (6 bases). Per germline, CDR1 MGHRA and CDR2 YSYEKL. V shed 2 bases and J shed 4 bases, with 14 bases lying between them. The CDR3 contains 15 residues.

The chain is built from TRBV15 and TRBJ2-1, with 8 bases that match TRBD2. The CDR3 loop spans 16 amino acids. The V and J ends lost 3 bases and 0 bases, in that order; junction bases with no gene match: 4. CDR1 and CDR2 (germline): LNHNV, YYDKDF (reference sequence). Written as DNA, the CDR3 is TGTGCCACCAGCAGGGCTAGCGGGCGCTCCTACAATGAGCAGTTCTTC. Its translation: CATSRASGRSYNEQFF.

The V and J genes are TRBV6-1 and TRBJ1-3, with TRBD1 as a possible D gene (6 bases). This CDR3 comprises 15 residues. Germline V gene data show CDR1 as MNHNS and CDR2 as SASEGT. V lost 3 bases and J lost 0, with 9 bases in between. The CDR3 DNA reads TGTGCCAGCAGTGACGGACAGAGCTCTGGAAACACCATATATTTT. This sequence encodes CASSDGQSSGNTIYF.

This clone came up once. This chain links TRBV11-2 with TRBJ1-4; tentative D call: TRBD1 (6 bases). CDR1 is SGHAT and CDR2 is FQNNGV in the germline V gene. The CDR3 has 15 residues. The V end was cut by 3 bases, the J end by 3 bases, with 11 bases between. CDR3 protein: CASSFRGAANEKLFF. The CDR3 bases are TGTGCCAGCAGCTTCAGGGGCGCAGCTAATGAAAAACTGTTTTTT.

This chain links TRBV21-1 with TRBJ2-3; the table's D gene call, TRBD2, was not cross checked with the DNA. TRBV21-1 is termed a pseudogene. This CDR3 contains 13 residues. CDR3 sequence: CATGGSGTDTQYF. The CDR3 DNA sequence: TGTGCCACCGGAGGGAGTGGGACAGATACGCAGTATTTT.

This chain uses TRBV7-2 with TRBJ2-1; 12 nucleotides agree with TRBD2. CDR3 length equals 15 residues. Per the germline V gene, CDR1 is SGHTA and CDR2 is FQGNSA. The trim removed 4 bases at V and 10 bases at J, leaving 8 bases unmatched. The CDR3 is CASSSLAGGGGEQFF. CDR3 DNA: TGTGCCAGCAGCTCACTAGCGGGGGGCGGGGGGGAGCAGTTCTTC.

The chain joins TRBV4-3 to TRBJ1-2, with 9 positions matching TRBD1. V lost 1 base and J lost 4; bases outside the gene matches: 4. Per germline, CDR1 LGHNA and CDR2 YSLEER. This CDR3 has 15 residues. The CDR3 here is CASSQARDRAYGYTF. CDR3 sequence (DNA): TGCGCCAGCAGCCAAGCTAGGGACAGGGCCTATGGCTACACCTTC.

This clone was seen once. This chain uses TRBV5-6 with TRBJ1-4, with TRBD1 identical over 7 bases. CDR1 is SGHDT and CDR2 is YYEEEE in the germline V gene. Germline trimming cut 4 bases from V and 7 bases from J; bases unmatched to any gene: 10. This CDR3 region has 15 residues. CDR3 protein: CASSQPRQGGEKLFF. In DNA, the CDR3 is TGTGCCAGCAGCCAACCAAGACAGGGTGGTGAAAAACTGTTTTTT.

The J gene is TRBJ1-1, the V gene TRBV28; D possibly corresponds to TRBD1 (6 bases). V lost 3 bases and J lost 6, with 14 bases in between. The V gene's germline CDR1 is MDHEN and CDR2 SYDVKM. This CDR3 has 14 amino acids. CDR3 residues: CASSFSTGRAEAFF. The CDR3 DNA reads as TGTGCCAGCAGTTTCTCCACAGGGAGGGCTGAAGCTTTCTTT. Full variable domain (remainder filled in from reference TRBV28 and TRBJ1-1): DVKVTQSSRYLVKRTGEKVFLECVQDMDHENMFWYRQDPGLGLRLIYFSYDVKMKEKGDIPEGYSVSREKKERFSLILESASTNQTSMYLCASSFSTGRAEAFFGQGTRLTVV.

This clone has a single count. V gene TRBV4-1 combines with J gene TRBJ2-1; 7 nucleotides align to TRBD2. This CDR3 is built from 18 residues. CDR1 is MGHRA and CDR2 is YSYEKL in the germline V gene. The V gene end was trimmed by 5 bases and the J gene end by 0 bases; junction bases not matched to a gene: 13. The CDR3 sequence is CASSSSSGGFGSYNEQFF. The CDR3 DNA is TGCGCCAGCAGCTCTTCGTCGGGGGGATTCGGCTCCTACAATGAGCAGTTCTTC.

The chain combines TRBV25-1 with TRBJ1-1, with 12 bases lining up with TRBD1. The germline gives CDR1 MGHDK, CDR2 SYGVNS. V was clipped by 1 base and J by 2 bases; unmatched bases: 2. The CDR3 spans 16 residues. The CDR3 region has the DNA TGTGCCAGCAGTGAATGGGGACAGGGGGCCAACACTGAAGCTTTCTTT. It is translated as CASSEWGQGANTEAFF.

Only one count was recorded for this clone. The chain has TRBV6-1 and TRBJ2-3; 10 positions agree with TRBD2. Per the germline V gene, CDR1 is MNHNS and CDR2 is SASEGT. Unmatched junction bases numbered 1, after V lost 2 bases and J lost 2 bases. The CDR3 contains 15 residues. CDR3 nucleotides: TGTGCCAGCAGTGAACTAGCGGGAGCCACAGATACGCAGTATTTT. Its translation is CASSELAGATDTQYF.

V is TRBV7-9 and J is TRBJ1-4, with no clear D. This CDR3 contains 14 residues. Germline V lookup: CDR1 SEHNR, CDR2 FQNEAQ (reference sequence). Trimming removed 4 bases at V and 8 bases at J, with 14 bases between. The CDR3: CASSSDTRGEKLFF. The CDR3 DNA follows: TGTGCCAGCAGCTCTGACACACGTGGAGAAAAACTGTTTTTT.

The chain employs TRBV18 and TRBJ2-7; possible D gene TRBD1, 5 bases. The V end lost 3 bases, the J end lost 3 bases, and 12 bases lay between the germline ends. CDR3 size: 14 residues. Germline V CDR1 and CDR2: KGHSH, LQKENI. The CDR3 spells CASSPSDTGYEQYV. In DNA, the CDR3 is TGTGCCAGCTCACCTTCGGATACAGGCTACGAGCAGTACGTC.

The genes are TRBV9 and TRBJ1-5, with D possibly TRBD1 on 5 matching bases. Trimming shortened V by 0 bases and J by 7 bases, and 11 bases separated the two germline ends. Germline V gene data show CDR1 as SGDLS and CDR2 as YYNGEE. CDR3 length: 14 amino acids. The DNA for the CDR3 is TGTGCCAGCAGCGTAGGAGGGGAGGACCAGCCCCAGCATTTT. As protein: CASSVGGEDQPQHF.

This chain connects TRBV4-3 to TRBJ2-1; 9 nucleotides match TRBD1. The CDR3 is 20 amino acids. With V trimmed by 4 bases and J by 5 bases, 21 bases remained unmatched. In germline, CDR1 is LGHNA, CDR2 YSLEER. Here the CDR3 DNA reads TGCGCCAGCAGCCCCAGAAAGGGACAGGGTGGACCCCGAGGCCACAATGAGCAGTTCTTC. This translates into CASSPRKGQGGPRGHNEQFF.

This rearrangement joins TRBV5-4 to TRBJ2-6, with TRBD1 as a possible D gene (6 bases). The V end was cut by 5 bases, the J end by 2 bases, with 11 bases between. CDR1 and CDR2 from the germline V gene are SGHNT and YYREEE (reference sequence). The CDR3 spans 15 residues. CDR3 loop: CASSFDRPGANVLTF. DNA for the CDR3: TGTGCCAGCAGTTTTGACAGGCCTGGGGCCAACGTCCTGACTTTC.

The chain joins TRBV7-3 to TRBJ2-2; 9 bases map to TRBD1. This CDR3 is built from 19 residues. Germline V CDR1 and CDR2: SGHTA, FQGTGA. V lost 5 bases to trimming and J lost 4 bases; unmatched junction nucleotides: 17. The CDR3 is CASSTTGTGYFSGTGELFF. CDR3 coding DNA: TGTGCCAGCAGCACTACCGGGACAGGGTACTTCAGCGGCACCGGGGAGCTGTTTTTT.

The chain is built from TRBV10-3 and TRBJ2-7; D perhaps matches TRBD2 (5 bases). CDR3 length: 15 amino acids. CDR1 and CDR2 (germline): ENHRY, SYGVKD. The germline V and J ends were trimmed by 0 bases and 5 bases, with 14 bases remaining between them. The CDR3 sequence is CAISESNSGSNEQYV. The CDR3 DNA reads as TGTGCCATCAGTGAGTCTAATTCGGGGAGTAACGAGCAGTACGTC.

The rearrangement uses TRBV14 and TRBJ2-3, with D tentatively TRBD2 (6 bases). Trimming removed 1 base at V and 4 bases at J, with 6 bases between. CDR1 and CDR2 from the germline V gene are SGHDN and FVKESK. This CDR3 is 13 amino acids long. The CDR3 DNA follows: TGTGCCAGCAGCCAAGCGGGGGCAGATACGCAGTATTTT. Encoded protein: CASSQAGADTQYF.